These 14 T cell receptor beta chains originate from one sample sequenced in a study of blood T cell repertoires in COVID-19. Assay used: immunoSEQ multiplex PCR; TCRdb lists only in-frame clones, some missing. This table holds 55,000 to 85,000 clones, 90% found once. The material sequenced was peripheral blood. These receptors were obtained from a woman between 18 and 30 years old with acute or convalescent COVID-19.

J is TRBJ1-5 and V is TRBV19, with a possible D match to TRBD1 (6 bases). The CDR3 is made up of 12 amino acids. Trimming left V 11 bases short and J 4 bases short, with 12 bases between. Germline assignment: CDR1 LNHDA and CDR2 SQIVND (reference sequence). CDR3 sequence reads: CAARGNNQPQHF. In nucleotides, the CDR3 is TGTGCCGCCAGGGGTAATAATCAGCCCCAGCATTTT.

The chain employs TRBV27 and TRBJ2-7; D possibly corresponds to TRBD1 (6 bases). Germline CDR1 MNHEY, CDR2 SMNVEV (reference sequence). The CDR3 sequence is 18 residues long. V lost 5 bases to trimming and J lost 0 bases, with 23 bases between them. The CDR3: CASSLRRTSDSDSYEQYF. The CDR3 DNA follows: TGTGCCAGCAGTCTTCGTAGAACCTCGGACAGCGACTCCTACGAGCAGTACTTC.

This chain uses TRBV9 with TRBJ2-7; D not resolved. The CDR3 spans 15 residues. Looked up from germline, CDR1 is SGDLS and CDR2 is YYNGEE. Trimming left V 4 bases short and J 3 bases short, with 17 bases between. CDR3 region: CASSPRSYTYYEQYF. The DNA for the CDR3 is TGTGCCAGCAGCCCCCGGAGTTATACCTACTACGAGCAGTACTTC.

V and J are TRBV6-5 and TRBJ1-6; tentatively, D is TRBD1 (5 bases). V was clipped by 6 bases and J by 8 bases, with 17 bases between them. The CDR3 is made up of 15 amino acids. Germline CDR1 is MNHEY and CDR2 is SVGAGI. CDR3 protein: CASSPQVGLYSPLHF. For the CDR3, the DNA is TGTGCCAGCAGCCCACAGGTAGGGCTGTATTCACCCCTCCACTTT.

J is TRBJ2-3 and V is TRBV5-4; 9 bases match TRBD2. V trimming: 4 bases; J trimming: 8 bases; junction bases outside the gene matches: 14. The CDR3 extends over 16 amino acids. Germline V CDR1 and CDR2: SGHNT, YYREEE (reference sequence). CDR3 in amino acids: CASSTPLAGSSGTQYF. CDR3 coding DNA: TGTGCCAGCAGCACCCCTCTAGCGGGAAGTTCGGGTACGCAGTATTTT.

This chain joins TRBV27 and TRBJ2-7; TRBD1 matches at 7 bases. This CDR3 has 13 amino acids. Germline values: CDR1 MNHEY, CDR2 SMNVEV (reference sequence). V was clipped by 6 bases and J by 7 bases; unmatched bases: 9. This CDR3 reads CASSTGQRMEQYF. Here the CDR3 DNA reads TGTGCCAGCAGCACGGGACAGAGGATGGAGCAGTACTTC.

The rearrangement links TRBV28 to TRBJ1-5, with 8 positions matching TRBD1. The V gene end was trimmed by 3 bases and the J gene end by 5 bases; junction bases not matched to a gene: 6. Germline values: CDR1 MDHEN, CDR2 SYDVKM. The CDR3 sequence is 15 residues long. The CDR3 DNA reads TGTGCCAGCAGTTTCCCCACAGGGGGAGATCAGCCCCAGCATTTT. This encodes CASSFPTGGDQPQHF.

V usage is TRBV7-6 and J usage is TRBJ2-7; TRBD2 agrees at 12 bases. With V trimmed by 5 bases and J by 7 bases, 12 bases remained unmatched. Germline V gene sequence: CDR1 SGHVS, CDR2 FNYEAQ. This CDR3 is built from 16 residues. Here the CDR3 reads CASSRSLAGGPSEQYF. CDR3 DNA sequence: TGTGCCAGCAGCCGATCCCTAGCGGGAGGGCCCAGTGAGCAGTACTTC. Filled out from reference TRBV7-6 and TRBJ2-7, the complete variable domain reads GAGVSQSPRYKVTKRGQDVALRCDPISGHVSLYWYRQALGQGPEFLTYFNYEAQQDKSGLPNDRFSAERPEGSISTLTIQRTEQRDSAMYRCASSRSLAGGPSEQYFGPGTRLTVT.

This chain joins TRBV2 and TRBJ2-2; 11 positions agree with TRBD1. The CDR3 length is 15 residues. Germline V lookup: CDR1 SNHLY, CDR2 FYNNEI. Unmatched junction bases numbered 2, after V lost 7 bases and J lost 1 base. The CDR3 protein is CASTDRGLNTGELFF. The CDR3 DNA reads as TGTGCCAGCACGGACAGGGGGCTGAACACCGGGGAGCTGTTTTTT. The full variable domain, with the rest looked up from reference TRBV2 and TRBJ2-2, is EPEVTQTPSHQVTQMGQEVILRCVPISNHLYFYWYRQILGQKVEFLVSFYNNEISEKSEIFDDQFSVERPDGSNFTLKIRSTKLEDSAMYFCASTDRGLNTGELFFGEGSRLTVL.

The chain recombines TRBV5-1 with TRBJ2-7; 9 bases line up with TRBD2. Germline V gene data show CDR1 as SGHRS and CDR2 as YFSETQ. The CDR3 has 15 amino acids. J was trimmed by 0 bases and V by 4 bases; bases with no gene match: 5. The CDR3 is CASSLSGSTSYEQYF. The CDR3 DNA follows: TGCGCCAGCAGCCTTAGCGGGAGTACCTCCTACGAGCAGTACTTC.

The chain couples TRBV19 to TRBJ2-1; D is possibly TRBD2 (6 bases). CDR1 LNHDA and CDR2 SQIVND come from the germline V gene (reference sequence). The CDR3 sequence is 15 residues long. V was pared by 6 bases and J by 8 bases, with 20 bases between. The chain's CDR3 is CASSQGLPRIDEQFF. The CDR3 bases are TGTGCCAGTAGCCAGGGACTCCCGAGGATCGATGAGCAGTTCTTC.

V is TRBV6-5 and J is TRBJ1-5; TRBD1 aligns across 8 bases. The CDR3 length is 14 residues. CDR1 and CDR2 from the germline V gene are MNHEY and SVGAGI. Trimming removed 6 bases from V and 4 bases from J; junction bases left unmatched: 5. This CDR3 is CASRDRATNQPQHF. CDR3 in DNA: TGTGCCAGCAGGGACAGGGCTACTAATCAGCCCCAGCATTTT.

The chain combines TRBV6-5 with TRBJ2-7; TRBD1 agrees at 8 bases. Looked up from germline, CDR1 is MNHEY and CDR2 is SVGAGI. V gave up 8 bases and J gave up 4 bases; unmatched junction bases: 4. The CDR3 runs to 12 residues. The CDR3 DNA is TGTGCCAGCCATGGACAGGGATACGAGCAGTACTTC. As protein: CASHGQGYEQYF.

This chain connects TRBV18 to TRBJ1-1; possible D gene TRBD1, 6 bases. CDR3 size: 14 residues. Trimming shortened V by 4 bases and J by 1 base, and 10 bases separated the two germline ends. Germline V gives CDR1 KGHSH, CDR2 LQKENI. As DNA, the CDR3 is TGTGCCAGCTCACGGCAGACAGGGAACACTGAAGCTTTCTTT. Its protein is CASSRQTGNTEAFF.